These 18 T cell receptor beta chains originate from one sample sequenced in a study of shared clonotypes between healthy human individuals. Only in-frame clones appear in the TCRdb table, and some are missing; sequencing was by immunoSEQ multiplex PCR. The data show 2,100,000 or so clones, with approximately 94% seen just once and less than 0.15% held by the top ten. The sequencing sample was made of naive CD4+ T cells sorted from blood. Subset here: CD45RA+ positively selected. These receptors all stem from a man aged 18 to 35 in good health.

Turning to this clone: Additional DNA sequences in this sample encode the identical CDR3. The CDR3 bases are TGTGCCAGTCGGGACAGCGGGGGTTCACCCCTCCACTTT. This codes for CASRDSGGSPLHF. The V and J genes are TRBV19 and TRBJ1-6; 7 bases map to TRBD1. Trimming removed 8 bases from V and 9 bases from J; junction bases left unmatched: 7. The CDR3 has 13 residues. Per germline, CDR1 LNHDA and CDR2 SQIVND (reference sequence).

The J gene is TRBJ1-2, the V gene TRBV2; a weak D match, TRBD1 (6 bases). The ends were cut back, 4 bases at V and 8 bases at J, with 14 bases in the middle. The CDR3 is 13 amino acids. Germline lookup yields CDR1 SNHLY and CDR2 FYNNEI. The CDR3 DNA follows: TGTGCCAGCAGTGTCCTCGGGACATCAGGCTACACCTTC. Translating it yields CASSVLGTSGYTF.

The gene calls are TRBV5-1 and TRBJ2-1, with D perhaps matching TRBD1 (5 bases). The CDR3 sequence is 19 residues long. Trimming removed 5 bases at V and 4 bases at J, with 28 bases between. Germline V gives CDR1 SGHRS, CDR2 YFSETQ. Here the CDR3 reads CASRPRSGEMVPGYNEQFF. For the CDR3, the DNA is TGCGCCAGCAGGCCCCGGTCTGGCGAAATGGTCCCAGGGTACAATGAGCAGTTCTTC.

V gene TRBV5-1 combines with J gene TRBJ2-2; D uncertain. Trimming left V 4 bases short and J 7 bases short, with 14 bases between. The germline V gene has CDR1 SGHRS and CDR2 YFSETQ. The CDR3 length is 14 residues. CDR3 DNA: TGCGCCAGCAGCCCCTCTCGACCGGGCGGGGAGCTGTTTTTT. Translating it yields CASSPSRPGGELFF. Combining the CDR3 with reference TRBV5-1 and TRBJ2-2 gives the whole variable domain KAGVTQTPRYLIKTRGQQVTLSCSPISGHRSVSWYQQTPGQGLQFLFEYFSETQRNKGNFPGRFSGRQFSNSRSEMNVSTLELGDSALYLCASSPSRPGGELFFGEGSRLTVL.

Remarks on this clone: Other DNA sequences in the sample encode the same CDR3. This chain links TRBV5-1 with TRBJ2-7; 9 bases align to TRBD1. The V gene's germline CDR1 is SGHRS and CDR2 YFSETQ. J gave up 2 bases and V 3 bases, and 3 bases lay outside the gene matches. The CDR3 loop spans 14 amino acids. The CDR3 nucleotides are TGCGCCAGCAGCTCGAGGACAGGGGCCTACGAGCAGTACTTC. Translation gives CASSSRTGAYEQYF.

V and J are TRBV5-6 and TRBJ1-4; D might be TRBD1 (6 bases). There are 14 residues in the CDR3. Germline CDR1 and CDR2: SGHDT and YYEEEE. With 4 bases removed from V and 5 bases from J, the gap between germline ends came to 12 bases. This CDR3 reads CASSRTARNEKLFF. Here the CDR3 DNA reads TGTGCCAGCAGCAGGACAGCGCGGAATGAAAAACTGTTTTTT.

Notes on this clone: Its ends do not fully match the called genes, so a read error is possible. The chain carries TRBV7-9 and TRBJ1-2; 7 nucleotides line up with TRBD1. The CDR3 covers 13 residues. CDR1 and CDR2 from the germline V gene are SEHNR and FQNEAQ (reference sequence). DNA for the CDR3: TGTGCCAGCAGCTTAGCTGGGACAGTGATCGCTTACTTC. Residues: CASSLAGTVIAYF.

V is TRBV18 and J is TRBJ2-1, with TRBD1 matching over 8 bases. Germline lookup yields CDR1 KGHSH and CDR2 LQKENI. V shed 3 bases, J shed 3 bases, and the junction held 7 bases outside the gene matches. The CDR3 is 16 residues long. CDR3 DNA: TGTGCCAGCTCACCGTCGACAGGGGCCCTCTACAATGAGCAGTTCTTC. Its protein is CASSPSTGALYNEQFF.

The V gene is TRBV10-3, the J gene TRBJ2-1, with 9 bases identical to TRBD1. Germline loops: CDR1 ENHRY, CDR2 SYGVKD. The V segment lost 6 bases and the J segment 8 bases; nucleotides outside the gene matches: 8. CDR3 length equals 14 residues. CDR3 bases: TGTGCCATCAGCGGCCGGGACAGGGCCGATGAGCAGTTCTTC. This sequence encodes CAISGRDRADEQFF.

This chain joins TRBV7-2 and TRBJ1-2; possible D gene TRBD1, 5 bases. Trimming shortened V by 1 base and J by 8 bases, and 14 bases separated the two germline ends. The CDR3 runs 14 residues. CDR1 is SGHTA and CDR2 is FQGNSA in the germline V gene. The CDR3 reads CASSLGGASGGYTF. The CDR3, as DNA: TGTGCCAGCAGCTTAGGAGGGGCGTCGGGAGGCTACACCTTC.

This clone was observed a single time. The J gene is TRBJ1-1, the V gene TRBV19, with a weak D call TRBD1 (5 bases). The CDR3 sequence is 14 residues long. The germline gives CDR1 LNHDA, CDR2 SQIVND (reference sequence). The ends were cut back, 6 bases at V and 1 base at J, with 12 bases in the middle. CDR3 bases: TGTGCCAGTAGAACTGGGGCCCCGAACACTGAAGCTTTCTTT. Its protein is CASRTGAPNTEAFF.

This chain joins TRBV5-1 and TRBJ1-4; D unresolved. The CDR3 runs to 14 residues. The germline V gene encodes CDR1 SGHRS and CDR2 YFSETQ. The V end was cut by 1 base, the J end by 7 bases, with 11 bases between. This chain's CDR3 is CASSLIAGSEKLFF. Written as DNA, the CDR3 is TGCGCCAGCAGCTTGATAGCGGGGAGTGAAAAACTGTTTTTT. The full variable domain, completed using reference TRBV5-1 and TRBJ1-4, is KAGVTQTPRYLIKTRGQQVTLSCSPISGHRSVSWYQQTPGQGLQFLFEYFSETQRNKGNFPGRFSGRQFSNSRSEMNVSTLELGDSALYLCASSLIAGSEKLFFGSGTQLSVL.

This clone was picked up one time. The chain couples TRBV5-6 to TRBJ2-1, with TRBD2 matching 9 bases. The CDR3 length is 15 residues. With 0 bases clipped from V and 6 bases from J, the junction kept 4 bases outside the gene matches. Germline values: CDR1 SGHDT, CDR2 YYEEEE. CDR3 sequence reads: CASSLGAGGTNEQFF. The CDR3 bases are TGTGCCAGCAGCTTGGGGGCGGGAGGGACCAATGAGCAGTTCTTC. The variable domain in full, with the rest retrieved from reference TRBV5-6 and TRBJ2-1, is DAGVTQSPTHLIKTRGQQVTLRCSPKSGHDTVSWYQQALGQGPQFIFQYYEEEERQRGNFPDRFSGHQFPNYSSELNVNALLLGDSALYLCASSLGAGGTNEQFFGPGTRLTVL.

The gene calls are TRBV2 and TRBJ1-3, with unresolved D. The length of the CDR3 is 15 residues. CDR1 and CDR2 from the germline V gene are SNHLY and FYNNEI. V gave up 7 bases and J gave up 0 bases, with 13 bases separating them. The CDR3: CASKAQVFSGNTIYF. The CDR3 DNA reads TGTGCCAGCAAGGCCCAGGTCTTCTCTGGAAACACCATATATTTT.

The rearrangement joins TRBV7-2 to TRBJ2-7; 7 positions agree with TRBD1. Trimming at V came to 5 bases and at J to 2 bases, leaving 9 bases not matched to a gene. CDR1 is SGHTA and CDR2 is FQGNSA in the germline V gene. CDR3 length: 15 residues. The CDR3 loop is CASSPMTGSPYEQYF. CDR3 nucleotides: TGTGCCAGCAGCCCAATGACAGGGTCGCCCTACGAGCAGTACTTC.

The rearrangement links TRBV7-2 to TRBJ2-5; the D is unclear. The V end lost 5 bases, the J end lost 5 bases, and 9 bases lay between the germline ends. Germline assignment: CDR1 SGHTA and CDR2 FQGNSA. CDR3 length: 12 amino acids. CDR3 protein: CASSELRETQYF. As DNA, the CDR3 is TGTGCCAGCAGCGAACTAAGGGAGACCCAGTACTTC. The variable domain in full, completed from reference TRBV7-2 and TRBJ2-5, reads GAGVSQSPSNKVTEKGKDVELRCDPISGHTALYWYRQSLGQGLEFLIYFQGNSAPDKSGLPSDRFSAERTGGSVSTLTIQRTQQEDSAVYLCASSELRETQYFGPGTRLLVL.

V and J are TRBV27 and TRBJ1-5; TRBD1 agrees at 8 bases. From germline, CDR1 is MNHEY and CDR2 SMNVEV (reference sequence). V lost 5 bases, J lost 7 bases, and 7 bases stayed unmatched. This CDR3 is 14 amino acids long. CDR3: CASSLDRGGQPQHF. CDR3 bases: TGTGCCAGCAGTCTTGACAGGGGAGGCCAGCCCCAGCATTTT.

V is TRBV4-1 and J is TRBJ1-1; D is undetermined. Germline V gene lookup returns CDR1 MGHRA and CDR2 YSYEKL. Trimming left V 4 bases short and J 10 bases short, with 7 bases between. This CDR3 spans 10 amino acids. The CDR3 coding sequence is TGCGCCAGCAGCCTTAGTCGAGCTTTCTTT. Its protein is CASSLSRAFF.